This T cell receptor beta chain was sequenced in a study of monozygotic twins with inflammatory bowel disease. From germline, CDR1 is DFQATT and CDR2 SNEGSKA (reference sequence). The CDR3 is 14 amino acids. TCRdb re-called the 5' RACE reads and shows each CDR3 protein once, DNA omitted. The table lists over 130,000 distinct CDR3 sequences, with around 2.5% in the top ten. The chain is built from TRBV20-1 and TRBJ2-2; TCRdb names TRBD1, which stays unverified in the absence of DNA. The sequence derives from a human donor with ulcerative colitis or Crohn's disease, or a healthy co-twin of an affected twin (not recorded which). The sample consisted of blood. The chain's CDR3 is CSARIQGWAGELFF.